This T cell receptor beta chain was profiled in a study of shared clonotypes between healthy human individuals. Study findings and constraints: Incomplete sequencing of sorted subsets was indicated by rarefaction despite large depth.

A word on this clone: Its antigen is currently unknown.

The V gene's germline CDR1 is SQVTM and CDR2 ANQGSEA. Trimming removed 7 bases from V and 5 bases from J, with 8 bases in between. CDR3 length: 10 residues. Memory CD4+ cells were the fraction left after CD45RA+ naive selection. Per sorted-subset replicate PCR, input was roughly 220 ng DNA, representing around 28,000 T cell genomes. Generated by immunoSEQ multiplex PCR, the TCRdb table keeps only in-frame clones and is missing some. The sample includes over a million clones, around 82% of them seen just once. The rearrangement links TRBV29-1 to TRBJ1-1; no reliable D call. The sample was memory CD4+ T cells from PBMCs. The subset: CD45RA-negative fraction. The receptor's source is a man between 18 and 29 years old in good health. Some clones in this sample may be carry-over from other donors' samples. DNA for the CDR3: TGCAGCGAGGGCGTAACTGAAGCTTTCTTT. Residues: CSEGVTEAFF.